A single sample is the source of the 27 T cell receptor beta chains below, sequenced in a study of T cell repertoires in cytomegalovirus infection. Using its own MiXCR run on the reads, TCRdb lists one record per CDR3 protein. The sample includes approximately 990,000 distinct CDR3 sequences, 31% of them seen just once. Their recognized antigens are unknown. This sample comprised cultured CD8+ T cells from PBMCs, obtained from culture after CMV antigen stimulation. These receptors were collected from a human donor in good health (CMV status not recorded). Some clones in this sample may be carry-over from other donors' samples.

CDR3 amino acids: CASSQDWASGDSDTQYF. CDR3 coding DNA: TGTGCCAGCAGCCAAGATTGGGCTAGCGGGGATTCAGATACGCAGTATTTT. The V call is TRBV4-2, the J call TRBJ2-3; 9 bases align to TRBD2. V lost 0 bases to trimming and J lost 4 bases; unmatched junction nucleotides: 8. The CDR3 has 17 amino acids. Looked up from germline, CDR1 is LGHNA and CDR2 is YNFKEQ.

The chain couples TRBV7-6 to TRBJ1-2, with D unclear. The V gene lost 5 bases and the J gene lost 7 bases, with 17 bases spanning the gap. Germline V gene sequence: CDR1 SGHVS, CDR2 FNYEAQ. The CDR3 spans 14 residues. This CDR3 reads CASSTSTLNGGYTF. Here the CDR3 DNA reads TGTGCCAGCAGCACCTCGACACTCAATGGTGGCTACACCTTC.

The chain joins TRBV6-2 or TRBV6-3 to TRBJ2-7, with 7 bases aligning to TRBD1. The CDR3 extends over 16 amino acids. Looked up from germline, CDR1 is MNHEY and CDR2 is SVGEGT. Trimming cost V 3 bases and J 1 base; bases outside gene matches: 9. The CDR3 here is CASSYCGQAPSYEQYV. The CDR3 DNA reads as TGTGCCAGCAGTTATTGCGGACAGGCCCCTTCCTACGAGCAGTACGTC.

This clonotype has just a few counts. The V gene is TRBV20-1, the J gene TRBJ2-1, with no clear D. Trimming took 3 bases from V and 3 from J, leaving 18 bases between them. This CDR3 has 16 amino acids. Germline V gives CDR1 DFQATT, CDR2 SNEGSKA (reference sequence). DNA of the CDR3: TGCAGTGCTAGCCGAAACGCGTTGGGGAACTACAATGAGCAGTTCTTC. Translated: CSASRNALGNYNEQFF.

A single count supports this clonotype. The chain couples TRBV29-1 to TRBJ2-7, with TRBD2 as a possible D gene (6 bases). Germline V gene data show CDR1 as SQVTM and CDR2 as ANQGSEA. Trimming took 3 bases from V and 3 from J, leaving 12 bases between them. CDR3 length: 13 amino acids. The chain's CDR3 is CSVDGGPLYEQYF. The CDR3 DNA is TGCAGCGTTGACGGGGGTCCCCTCTACGAGCAGTACTTC.

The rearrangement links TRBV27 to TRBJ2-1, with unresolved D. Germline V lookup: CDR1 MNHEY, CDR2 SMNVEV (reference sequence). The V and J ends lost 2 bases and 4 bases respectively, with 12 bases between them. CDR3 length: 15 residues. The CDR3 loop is CASSLVRQTYNEQFF. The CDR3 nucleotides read TGTGCCAGCAGTTTAGTACGCCAGACGTACAATGAGCAGTTCTTC.

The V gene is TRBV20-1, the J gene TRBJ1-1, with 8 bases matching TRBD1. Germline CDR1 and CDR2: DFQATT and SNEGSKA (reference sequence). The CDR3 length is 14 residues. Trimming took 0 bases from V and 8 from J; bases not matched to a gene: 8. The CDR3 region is CSARDRRGHVEAFF. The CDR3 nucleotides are TGCAGTGCTAGAGATCGCAGGGGGCACGTGGAAGCTTTCTTT.

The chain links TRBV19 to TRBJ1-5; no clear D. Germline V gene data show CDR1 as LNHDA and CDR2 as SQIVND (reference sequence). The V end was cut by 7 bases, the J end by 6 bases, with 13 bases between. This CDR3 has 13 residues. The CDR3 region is CASTLGRAQPQHF. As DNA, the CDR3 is TGTGCCAGTACCCTCGGAAGGGCTCAGCCCCAGCATTTT.

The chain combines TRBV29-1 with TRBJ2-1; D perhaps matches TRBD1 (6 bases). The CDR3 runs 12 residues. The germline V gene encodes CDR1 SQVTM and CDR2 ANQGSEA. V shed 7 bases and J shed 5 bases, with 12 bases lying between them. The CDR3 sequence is CSANRDNNEQFF. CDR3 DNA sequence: TGCAGCGCTAACCGGGACAACAATGAGCAGTTCTTC.

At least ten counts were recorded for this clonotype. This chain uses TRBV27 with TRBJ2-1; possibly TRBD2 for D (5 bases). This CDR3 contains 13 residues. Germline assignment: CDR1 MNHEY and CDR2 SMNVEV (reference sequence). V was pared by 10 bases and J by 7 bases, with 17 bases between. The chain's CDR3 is CAIQARVGNEQFF. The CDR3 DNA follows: TGTGCCATACAAGCGAGGGTTGGGAATGAGCAGTTCTTC.

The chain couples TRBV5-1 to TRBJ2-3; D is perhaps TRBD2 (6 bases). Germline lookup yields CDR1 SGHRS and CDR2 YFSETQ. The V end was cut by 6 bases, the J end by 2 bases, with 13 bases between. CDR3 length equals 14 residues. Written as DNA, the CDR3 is TGCGCCAGCATCCCGGGAGTAGACACAGATACGCAGTATTTT. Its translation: CASIPGVDTDTQYF.

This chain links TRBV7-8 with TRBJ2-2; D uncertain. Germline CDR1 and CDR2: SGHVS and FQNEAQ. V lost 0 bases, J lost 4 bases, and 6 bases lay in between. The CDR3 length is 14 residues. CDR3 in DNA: TGTGCCAGCAGCTTAGCGACCAGCACCGGGGAGCTGTTTTTT. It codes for CASSLATSTGELFF.

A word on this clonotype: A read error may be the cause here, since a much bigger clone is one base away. The CDR3 bases are TGTGCCAGCAGCTTATGGAGGGAGTGGAACACTGAAGCTTTCTTT. It encodes CASSLWREWNTEAFF. The chain uses TRBV7-3 and TRBJ1-1, with unresolved D. With 2 bases removed from V and 1 base from J, the gap between germline ends came to 11 bases. This CDR3 spans 15 amino acids. The V gene's germline CDR1 is SGHTA and CDR2 FQGTGA.

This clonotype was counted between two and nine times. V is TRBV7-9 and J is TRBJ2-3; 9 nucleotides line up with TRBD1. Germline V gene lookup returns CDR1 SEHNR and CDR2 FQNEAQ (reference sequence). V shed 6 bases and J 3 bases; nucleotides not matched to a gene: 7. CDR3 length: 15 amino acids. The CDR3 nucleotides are TGTGCCAGCAGTTATACAGGGGGCGTGACAGATACGCAGTATTTT. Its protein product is CASSYTGGVTDTQYF.

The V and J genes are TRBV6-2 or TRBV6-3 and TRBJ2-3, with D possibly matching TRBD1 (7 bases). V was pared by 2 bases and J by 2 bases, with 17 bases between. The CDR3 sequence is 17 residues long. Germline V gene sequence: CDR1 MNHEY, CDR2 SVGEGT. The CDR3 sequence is CASSYATGDLDTDTQYF. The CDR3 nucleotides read TGTGCCAGCAGTTACGCCACAGGGGACTTGGACACAGATACGCAGTATTTT.

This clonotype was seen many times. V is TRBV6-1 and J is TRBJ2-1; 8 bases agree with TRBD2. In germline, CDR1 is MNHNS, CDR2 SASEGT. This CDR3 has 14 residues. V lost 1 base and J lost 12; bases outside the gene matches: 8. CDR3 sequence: CASSEGTSKRGQFF. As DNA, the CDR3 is TGTGCCAGCAGTGAAGGGACTAGCAAGAGGGGGCAGTTCTTC.

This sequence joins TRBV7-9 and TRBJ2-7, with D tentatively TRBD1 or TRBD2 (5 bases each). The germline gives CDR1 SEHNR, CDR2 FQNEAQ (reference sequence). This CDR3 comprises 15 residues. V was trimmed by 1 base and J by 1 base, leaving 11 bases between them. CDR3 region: CASSLDWDRSYEQYF. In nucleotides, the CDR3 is TGTGCCAGCAGCTTAGATTGGGACCGGTCCTACGAGCAGTACTTC.

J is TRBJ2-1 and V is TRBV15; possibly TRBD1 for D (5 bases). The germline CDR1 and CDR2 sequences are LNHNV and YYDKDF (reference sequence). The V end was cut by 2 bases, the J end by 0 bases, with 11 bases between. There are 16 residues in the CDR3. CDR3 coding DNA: TGTGCCACCAGCAGACAGGGCAGCAACTCCTACAATGAGCAGTTCTTC. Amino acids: CATSRQGSNSYNEQFF.

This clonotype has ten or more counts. CDR3 nucleotides: TGTGCCAGCAGCGTTGGACAGGGCGCAGATACGCAGTATTTT. Its translation: CASSVGQGADTQYF. V usage is TRBV7-9 and J usage is TRBJ2-3; 8 positions match TRBD1. The germline V gene encodes CDR1 SEHNR and CDR2 FQNEAQ (reference sequence). J gave up 4 bases and V 5 bases, and 5 bases lay outside the gene matches. There are 14 residues in the CDR3.

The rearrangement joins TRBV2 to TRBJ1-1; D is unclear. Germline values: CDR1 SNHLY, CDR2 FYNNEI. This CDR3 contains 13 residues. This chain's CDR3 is CAGGGSMNTEAFF. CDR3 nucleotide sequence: TGTGCGGGTGGAGGGAGCATGAACACTGAAGCTTTCTTT. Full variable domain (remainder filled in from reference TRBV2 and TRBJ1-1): EPEVTQTPSHQVTQMGQEVILRCVPISNHLYFYWYRQILGQKVEFLVSFYNNEISEKSEIFDDQFSVERPDGSNFTLKIRSTKLEDSAMYFCAGGGSMNTEAFFGQGTRLTVV.

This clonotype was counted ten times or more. The DNA of the CDR3 is TGTGCCAGCAGCTTGGGGACAGGGAGCACCGGGGAGCTGTTTTTT. It encodes CASSLGTGSTGELFF. J is TRBJ2-2 and V is TRBV5-4, with 8 bases identical to TRBD1. The CDR3 covers 15 residues. V was clipped by 0 bases and J by 4 bases; unmatched bases: 2. The germline CDR1 and CDR2 sequences are SGHNT and YYREEE (reference sequence).

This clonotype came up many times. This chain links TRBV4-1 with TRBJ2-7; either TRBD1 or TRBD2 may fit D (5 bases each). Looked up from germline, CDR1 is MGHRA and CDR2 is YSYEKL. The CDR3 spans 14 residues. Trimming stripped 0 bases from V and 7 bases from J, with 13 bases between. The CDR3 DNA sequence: TGCGCCAGCAGCCAAGATCCGGGGACCACAGAGCAGTACTTC. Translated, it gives CASSQDPGTTEQYF.

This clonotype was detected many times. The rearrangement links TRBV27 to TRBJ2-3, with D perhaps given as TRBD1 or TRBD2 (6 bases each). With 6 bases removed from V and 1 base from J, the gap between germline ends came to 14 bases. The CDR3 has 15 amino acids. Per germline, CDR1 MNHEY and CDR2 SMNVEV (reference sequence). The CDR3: CASSLIGGRTDTQYF. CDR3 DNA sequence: TGTGCCAGCAGCTTAATCGGGGGCCGCACAGATACGCAGTATTTT.

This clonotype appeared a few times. In nucleotides, the CDR3 is TGTGCCAGCTACGGGACAGGGGGCATGCGGGGCTATGGCTACACCTTC. Translation: CASYGTGGMRGYGYTF. This sequence joins TRBV5-5 and TRBJ1-2; 12 bases are shared with TRBD1. Losses at the gene ends were 7 bases for V and 4 bases for J; bases not matched to a gene: 11. In germline, CDR1 is SGHKS, CDR2 YYEKEE (reference sequence). This CDR3 region has 16 residues.

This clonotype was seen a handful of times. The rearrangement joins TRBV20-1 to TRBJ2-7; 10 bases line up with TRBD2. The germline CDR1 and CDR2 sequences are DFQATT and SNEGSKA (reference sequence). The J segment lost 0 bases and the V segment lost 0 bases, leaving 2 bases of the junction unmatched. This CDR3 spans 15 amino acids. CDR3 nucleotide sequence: TGCAGTGCTAGAGAACTAGCGGGGCTCTCCTACGAGCAGTACTTC. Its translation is CSARELAGLSYEQYF.

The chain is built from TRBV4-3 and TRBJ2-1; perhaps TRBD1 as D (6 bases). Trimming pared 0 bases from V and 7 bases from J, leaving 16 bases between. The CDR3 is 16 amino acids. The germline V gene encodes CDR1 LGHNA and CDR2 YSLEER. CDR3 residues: CASSQEPRAQGNEQFF. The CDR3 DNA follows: TGCGCCAGCAGCCAAGAACCCCGGGCCCAGGGGAATGAGCAGTTCTTC.

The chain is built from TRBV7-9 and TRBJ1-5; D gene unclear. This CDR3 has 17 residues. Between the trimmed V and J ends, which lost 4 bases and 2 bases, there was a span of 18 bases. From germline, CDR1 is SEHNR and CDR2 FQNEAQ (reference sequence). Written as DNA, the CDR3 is TGTGCCAGCAGCTCAACGGGGTCCTTGCACGGCAATCAGCCCCAGCATTTT. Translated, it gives CASSSTGSLHGNQPQHF.